Listed here are 24 T cell receptor beta chains from one sample, sequenced in a study of monozygotic twins with inflammatory bowel disease. Each CDR3 protein gets one entry in TCRdb, which reprocessed the 5' RACE reads and gives no DNA. This table holds 45,000 or so distinct CDR3 sequences. Material: blood. These receptors all come from a human donor with ulcerative colitis or Crohn's disease, or a healthy co-twin of an affected twin (not recorded which).

The rearrangement uses TRBV20-1 and TRBJ2-3; there is no DNA to check the TCRdb D call of TRBD1. The CDR3 is made up of 14 amino acids. In germline, CDR1 is DFQATT, CDR2 SNEGSKA (reference sequence). The CDR3 here is CSARVDRGADTQYF.

The rearrangement joins TRBV12-3 or TRBV12-4 to TRBJ2-6; without DNA, the TCRdb call of TRBD1 cannot be checked. The CDR3 totals 18 residues. The CDR3: CASSPRTGSSSGANVLTF.

The chain combines TRBV28 with TRBJ1-6. The length of the CDR3 is 15 residues. Germline V gene lookup returns CDR1 MDHEN and CDR2 SYDVKM. The CDR3 sequence is CASSLGGFTYSPLHF.

J is TRBJ2-7 and V is TRBV7-2. The CDR3 has 14 amino acids. Per germline, CDR1 SGHTA and CDR2 FQGNSA. CDR3 loop: CASRPSGSRYEQYF. Together with reference TRBV7-2 and TRBJ2-7, the CDR3 gives the full variable domain: GAGVSQSPSNKVTEKGKDVELRCDPISGHTALYWYRQSLGQGLEFLIYFQGNSAPDKSGLPSDRFSAERTGGSVSTLTIQRTQQEDSAVYLCASRPSGSRYEQYFGPGTRLTVT.

This chain joins TRBV19 and TRBJ1-5; TCRdb selects TRBD1, and the lack of DNA leaves this call unchecked. Germline lookup yields CDR1 LNHDA and CDR2 SQIVND (reference sequence). The CDR3 has 14 residues. This chain's CDR3 is CASSFSVTAQPQHF.

The gene calls are TRBV18 and TRBJ2-6; TCRdb names TRBD2, which stays unverified in the absence of DNA. Looked up from germline, CDR1 is KGHSH and CDR2 is LQKENI. CDR3 length: 17 amino acids. The CDR3 sequence: CASSPSRSISGANVLTF.

The rearrangement joins TRBV5-1 to TRBJ2-7; TCRdb names TRBD2, which stays unverified in the absence of DNA. Germline-derived CDR1 and CDR2 are SGHRS and YFSETQ. The CDR3 runs to 12 residues. CDR3 in amino acids: CASSRDYYEQYF. The complete variable domain, with remaining parts taken from reference TRBV5-1 and TRBJ2-7, reads KAGVTQTPRYLIKTRGQQVTLSCSPISGHRSVSWYQQTPGQGLQFLFEYFSETQRNKGNFPGRFSGRQFSNSRSEMNVSTLELGDSALYLCASSRDYYEQYFGPGTRLTVT.

The chain's CDR3 is CSARNRGGPLEQYF. V usage is TRBV20-1 and J usage is TRBJ2-7; TCRdb's D call, TRBD1, is unchecked because there is no DNA. Per the germline V gene, CDR1 is DFQATT and CDR2 is SNEGSKA (reference sequence). The CDR3 runs to 14 residues.

Frequency places this clonotype as medium-sized (0.01 to 0.1%). The chain links TRBV9 to TRBJ2-2. In germline, CDR1 is SGDLS, CDR2 YYNGEE. CDR3 length: 12 amino acids. CDR3 loop: CASSETGGELFF.

The chain uses TRBV12-3 or TRBV12-4 and TRBJ2-7. The CDR3 spans 14 residues. This CDR3 is CASSSGRINYEQYF.

V gene TRBV5-1 combines with J gene TRBJ2-7; TCRdb's D call, TRBD1, is unchecked because there is no DNA. Germline lookup yields CDR1 SGHRS and CDR2 YFSETQ. The CDR3 has 15 residues. CDR3 amino acids: CASSLGQGMIYEQYF.

The V gene is TRBV24-1, the J gene TRBJ1-2. This CDR3 comprises 14 residues. Germline CDR1 is KGHDR and CDR2 is SFDVKD. The CDR3 loop is CATSDSSWAYGYTF.

The chain recombines TRBV11-2 with TRBJ1-2; TCRdb's assignment of TRBD1 cannot be checked, as there is no DNA. The CDR3 loop spans 12 amino acids. Germline values: CDR1 SGHAT, CDR2 FQNNGV. This chain's CDR3 is CASSLQGVGYTF.

V gene TRBV20-1 combines with J gene TRBJ2-2; as DNA is missing, the TRBD2 call by TCRdb cannot be tested. There are 15 residues in the CDR3. The germline V gene has CDR1 DFQATT and CDR2 SNEGSKA (reference sequence). The chain's CDR3 is CSASPGSRRTGELFF.

The J gene is TRBJ2-3, the V gene TRBV5-1; checking the TCRdb D call of TRBD2 is not possible without DNA. Germline CDR1 SGHRS, CDR2 YFSETQ. The CDR3 has 14 residues. CDR3 residues: CASDPSGGTDTQYF.

The V call is TRBV4-3, the J call TRBJ1-4; the TCRdb call, TRBD1, lacks DNA for checking. Germline lookup yields CDR1 LGHNA and CDR2 YSLEER. CDR3 size: 17 residues. Here the CDR3 reads CASSHSGHGATNEKLFF.

The rearrangement joins TRBV5-1 to TRBJ2-3; TCRdb picks TRBD1, but there is no DNA to check that call. CDR1 is SGHRS and CDR2 is YFSETQ in the germline V gene. The length of the CDR3 is 15 residues. CDR3 region: CASSGGQALTDTQYF.

This chain connects TRBV28 to TRBJ2-1; TCRdb picks TRBD1, but there is no DNA to check that call. Germline assignment: CDR1 MDHEN and CDR2 SYDVKM. The CDR3 spans 14 residues. The CDR3 sequence: CASRRQGSYNEQFF.

The chain has TRBV4-1 and TRBJ2-1; TCRdb outputs TRBD1, but without DNA this stays unchecked. The germline CDR1 and CDR2 sequences are MGHRA and YSYEKL. The CDR3 loop spans 15 amino acids. CDR3 residues: CASSQEGGRSGVRFF.

The gene calls are TRBV3-1 and TRBJ2-5; TCRdb's D call of TRBD1 is untestable without DNA. Germline V gene sequence: CDR1 LGHDT, CDR2 YNNKEL (reference sequence). This CDR3 is built from 18 residues. The CDR3 sequence is CASSPRPDSRRTQETQYF.

The J gene is TRBJ2-7, the V gene TRBV28; TCRdb designates TRBD2, a call that cannot be tested without DNA. CDR3 length: 15 amino acids. CDR1 and CDR2 from the germline V gene are MDHEN and SYDVKM. The CDR3 sequence is CATLSSRDPPYEQYF. Together with reference TRBV28 and TRBJ2-7, the CDR3 gives the full variable domain: DVKVTQSSRYLVKRTGEKVFLECVQDMDHENMFWYRQDPGLGLRLIYFSYDVKMKEKGDIPEGYSVSREKKERFSLILESASTNQTSMYLCATLSSRDPPYEQYFGPGTRLTVT.

The rearrangement links TRBV27 to TRBJ1-2; TCRdb outputs TRBD1, but without DNA this stays unchecked. The CDR3 consists of 17 residues. Germline assignment: CDR1 MNHEY and CDR2 SMNVEV (reference sequence). The CDR3 spells CASSFRLDTGSNYGYTF.

The chain carries TRBV11-2 and TRBJ2-7; TCRdb's D call, TRBD1, is unchecked because there is no DNA. This CDR3 has 14 amino acids. Per germline, CDR1 SGHAT and CDR2 FQNNGV. The CDR3 loop reads CASSSSRGPYEQYF.

The rearrangement joins TRBV10-2 to TRBJ2-1. The CDR3 is made up of 14 amino acids. Germline CDR1 reads WSHSY; CDR2 reads SAAADI. CDR3 sequence reads: CASSGVGVREEQFF.